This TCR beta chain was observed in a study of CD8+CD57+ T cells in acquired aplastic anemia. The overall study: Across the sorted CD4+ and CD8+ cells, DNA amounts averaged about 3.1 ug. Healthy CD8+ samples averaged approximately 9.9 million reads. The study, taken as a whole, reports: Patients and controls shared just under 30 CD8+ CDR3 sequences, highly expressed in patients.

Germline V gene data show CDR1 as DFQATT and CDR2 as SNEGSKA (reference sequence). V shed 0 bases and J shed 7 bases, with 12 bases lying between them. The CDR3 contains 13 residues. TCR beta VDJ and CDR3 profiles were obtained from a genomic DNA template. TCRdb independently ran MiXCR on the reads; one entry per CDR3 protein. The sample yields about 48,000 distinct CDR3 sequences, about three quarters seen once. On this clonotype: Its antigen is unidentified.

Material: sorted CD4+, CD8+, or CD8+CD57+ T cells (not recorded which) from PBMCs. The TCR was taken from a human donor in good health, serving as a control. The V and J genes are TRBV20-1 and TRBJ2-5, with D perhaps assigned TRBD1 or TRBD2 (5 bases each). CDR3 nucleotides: TGCAGTGCTAGAGACGGGGCGTCTACGACCCAGTACTTC. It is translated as CSARDGASTTQYF.